These 26 T cell receptor beta chains share one sample of origin, sequenced in a study of cytomegalovirus exposure and HLA in healthy donors. The PCR made use of 60 Vbeta and 13 Jbeta primers. Assay: immunoSEQ multiplex PCR; the TCRdb copy retains only in-frame clones and omits some. The table shows a few hundred thousand clones, with more than 80% occurring only once. Sequenced material: PBMCs. Receptor source: a young man in good health and CMV-seronegative.

The chain is built from TRBV5-1 and TRBJ2-3, with 11 positions matching TRBD2. The V gene's germline CDR1 is SGHRS and CDR2 YFSETQ. The trim removed 4 bases at V and 6 bases at J, leaving 7 bases unmatched. This CDR3 has 15 amino acids. The CDR3 DNA reads as TGCGCCAGCAGCGAACTTAGCGGGGGGGTTGATACGCAGTATTTT. The encoded protein is CASSELSGGVDTQYF.

This rearrangement joins TRBV2 to TRBJ2-3, with a tentative D call TRBD1 (5 bases). The CDR3 has 15 amino acids. Germline CDR1 is SNHLY and CDR2 is FYNNEI. V gave up 7 bases and J gave up 6 bases, with 20 bases separating them. This CDR3 is CASILGAGSYDTQYF. The DNA for the CDR3 is TGTGCCAGCATCCTAGGGGCCGGGTCCTACGATACGCAGTATTTT.

The chain employs TRBV2 and TRBJ1-2; D may be TRBD1 (5 bases). Trimming left V 3 bases short and J 8 bases short, with 16 bases between. Germline lookup yields CDR1 SNHLY and CDR2 FYNNEI. CDR3 length: 14 amino acids. The CDR3 region has the DNA TGTGCCAGCAGTGATTCGCCAGGGTTGGGCGGCTACACCTTC. Amino acid sequence: CASSDSPGLGGYTF.

CDR3 nucleotides: TGTGCCAGCAATCCCACTAGCTCCGGAAACACCATATATTTT. It translates to CASNPTSSGNTIYF. The V and J genes are TRBV6-6 and TRBJ1-3, with D unclear. The V gene's germline CDR1 is MNHNY and CDR2 SVGAGI (reference sequence). The CDR3 consists of 14 residues. V was cut by 7 bases and J by 4 bases, with 14 bases left in between.

The chain combines TRBV28 with TRBJ1-5; D is ambiguous. The length of the CDR3 is 11 residues. V lost 3 bases and J lost 9, with 6 bases in between. Germline V gene lookup returns CDR1 MDHEN and CDR2 SYDVKM. Written as DNA, the CDR3 is TGTGCCAGCAGTTTGGCATCGCCCCAGCATTTT. It translates to CASSLASPQHF.

The genes are TRBV11-2 and TRBJ1-6; 7 bases are a match to TRBD1. V dropped 1 base and J dropped 10; count of bases not matched to a gene: 7. The CDR3 covers 15 residues. The germline CDR1 and CDR2 sequences are SGHAT and FQNNGV. The CDR3 DNA sequence: TGTGCCAGCAGCTTAGGGGTGGCAGGGGGATCACCCCTCCACTTT. This translates into CASSLGVAGGSPLHF.

The rearrangement uses TRBV11-1 and TRBJ2-7; 9 positions match TRBD2. The CDR3 has 17 residues. Trimming took 4 bases from V and 1 from J; bases not matched to a gene: 11. Looked up from germline, CDR1 is SGHAT and CDR2 is FQDESV (reference sequence). In nucleotides, the CDR3 is TGTGCCAGCAGCTCCACGGGCGGGGGGGCCAGATCCTACGAGCAGTACTTC. Translation: CASSSTGGGARSYEQYF. Filled out from reference TRBV11-1 and TRBJ2-7, the complete variable domain reads EAEVAQSPRYKITEKSQAVAFWCDPISGHATLYWYRQILGQGPELLVQFQDESVVDDSQLPKDRFSAERLKGVDSTLKIQPAELGDSAMYLCASSSTGGGARSYEQYFGPGTRLTVT.

This chain joins TRBV11-2 and TRBJ1-1; no reliable D call. This CDR3 has 13 residues. Germline assignment: CDR1 SGHAT and CDR2 FQNNGV. The V end was cut by 1 base, the J end by 5 bases, with 8 bases between. This chain's CDR3 is CASSLVRETEAFF. DNA of the CDR3: TGTGCCAGCAGCTTAGTGAGGGAGACTGAAGCTTTCTTT.

The CDR3, as DNA: TGTGCCAGCAGCTCGAGGACTAGCGCACAAGAGACCCAGTACTTC. Its translation is CASSSRTSAQETQYF. The chain joins TRBV11-2 to TRBJ2-5; 9 bases agree with TRBD2. The germline gives CDR1 SGHAT, CDR2 FQNNGV. The CDR3 totals 15 residues. Trimming cost V 4 bases and J 2 bases; bases outside gene matches: 5.

This clone was counted only a few times. The chain is built from TRBV10-3 and TRBJ1-6, with 7 nucleotides matching TRBD1. V lost 9 bases to trimming and J lost 7 bases; unmatched junction nucleotides: 6. This CDR3 is built from 13 residues. Germline CDR1 is ENHRY and CDR2 is SYGVKD. The CDR3 sequence: CAISDRENSPLHF. The CDR3 bases are TGTGCCATTTCCGACAGGGAAAATTCACCCCTCCACTTT.

The rearrangement links TRBV18 to TRBJ2-5; D perhaps matches TRBD2 (6 bases). The V end was cut by 3 bases, the J end by 0 bases, with 14 bases between. CDR1 KGHSH and CDR2 LQKENI come from the germline V gene. This CDR3 region has 16 residues. For the CDR3, the DNA is TGTGCCAGCTCACCTGCGGGACGGGTGTACCAAGAGACCCAGTACTTC. Encoded protein: CASSPAGRVYQETQYF. Full variable domain (missing parts from reference TRBV18 and TRBJ2-5): NAGVMQNPRHLVRRRGQEARLRCSPMKGHSHVYWYRQLPEEGLKFMVYLQKENIIDESGMPKERFSAEFPKEGPSILRIQQVVRGDSAAYFCASSPAGRVYQETQYFGPGTRLLVL.

V is TRBV2 and J is TRBJ2-3; D unresolved. V was trimmed by 4 bases and J by 6 bases, leaving 14 bases between them. From germline, CDR1 is SNHLY and CDR2 FYNNEI. This CDR3 has 14 residues. CDR3 in amino acids: CASSARRSGDTQYF. CDR3 coding DNA: TGTGCCAGCAGTGCCCGTAGGTCCGGGGATACGCAGTATTTT.

This chain uses TRBV27 with TRBJ2-3, with 8 bases lining up with TRBD2. CDR1 is MNHEY and CDR2 is SMNVEV in the germline V gene (reference sequence). The CDR3 sequence is 14 residues long. The ends lost 2 bases at V and 3 bases at J; junction bases unmatched: 1. The CDR3 coding sequence is TGTGCCAGCAGTTTAGGACTAGCTACAGATACGCAGTATTTT. As protein: CASSLGLATDTQYF.

The rearrangement links TRBV5-5 to TRBJ2-7; TRBD1 is a possible D gene (6 bases). Deletions cut 3 bases from V and 4 bases from J, with 14 bases between. Per the germline V gene, CDR1 is SGHKS and CDR2 is YYEKEE (reference sequence). The CDR3 extends over 14 amino acids. The CDR3 DNA sequence: TGTGCCAGCAGCTGGACACCTCAGGGGTACGAGCAGTACTTC. It codes for CASSWTPQGYEQYF.

The V and J genes are TRBV2 and TRBJ1-6; 8 nucleotides match TRBD1. J lost 7 bases, V lost 3 bases, and 11 bases had no gene match. CDR1 is SNHLY and CDR2 is FYNNEI in the germline V gene. CDR3 size: 17 residues. CDR3 nucleotide sequence: TGTGCCAGCAGTGATCGGGGCGGGACAGGTGGGAATTCACCCCTCCACTTT. Encoded protein: CASSDRGGTGGNSPLHF.

The chain uses TRBV5-1 and TRBJ2-5, with 8 nucleotides matching TRBD1. CDR3 size: 15 residues. The V gene's germline CDR1 is SGHRS and CDR2 YFSETQ. V was pared by 0 bases and J by 2 bases, with 3 bases of the junction left unmatched. The CDR3 loop reads CASSLGDRSQETQYF. The CDR3 DNA sequence: TGCGCCAGCAGCTTGGGGGACAGGTCTCAAGAGACCCAGTACTTC.

This clone came up a few times. This sequence joins TRBV7-3 and TRBJ2-2, with 10 bases identical to TRBD1. The CDR3 extends over 17 amino acids. Germline CDR1 is SGHTA and CDR2 is FQGTGA. Trimming removed 6 bases from V and 2 bases from J; junction bases left unmatched: 9. CDR3 DNA: TGTGCCAGCAGTTTAGACAGGGGGCGAGCAAACACCGGGGAGCTGTTTTTT. It translates to CASSLDRGRANTGELFF.

This chain uses TRBV19 with TRBJ2-7; TRBD1 aligns across 8 bases. The V gene's germline CDR1 is LNHDA and CDR2 SQIVND (reference sequence). V shed 6 bases, J shed 5 bases, and the junction held 12 bases outside the gene matches. The CDR3 length is 15 residues. The CDR3 loop reads CASSSSTGVRDEQYF. CDR3 nucleotides: TGTGCCAGTAGCTCTTCGACAGGGGTACGCGACGAGCAGTACTTC.

The chain combines TRBV21-1 with TRBJ2-3; the tabulated D call, TRBD2, remains unverified against the DNA. TRBV21-1 constitutes a pseudogene. This CDR3 spans 13 amino acids. CDR3 bases: TGTGCCAGCAGCACCCGTTGCACAGATACGCAGTATTTT. This gives the protein CASSTRCTDTQYF.

The genes are TRBV7-9 and TRBJ1-5; D may be TRBD1 (5 bases). Germline loops: CDR1 SEHNR, CDR2 FQNEAQ (reference sequence). Deletions cut 5 bases from V and 4 bases from J, with 15 bases between. CDR3 size: 15 residues. In DNA, the CDR3 is TGTGCCAGCAGCCTAACCACGGGGGGGAATCAGCCCCAGCATTTT. The encoded protein is CASSLTTGGNQPQHF.

This clone was detected only once. This rearrangement joins TRBV6-1 to TRBJ2-5; the match to TRBD2 covers 9 bases. Germline-derived CDR1 and CDR2 are MNHNS and SASEGT. Germline trimming cut 4 bases from V and 5 bases from J; bases unmatched to any gene: 8. This CDR3 is built from 15 residues. Here the CDR3 reads CASSGGGGAWETQYF. The DNA for the CDR3 is TGTGCCAGCAGTGGGGGCGGGGGGGCATGGGAGACCCAGTACTTC.

In this sample, this clone turned up a few times. The CDR3 sequence: CASRQQGQGANEQYF. For the CDR3, the DNA is TGTGCCAGCCGCCAACAGGGACAGGGGGCGAACGAGCAGTACTTC. V gene TRBV6-6 combines with J gene TRBJ2-7; TRBD1 aligns across 12 bases. In germline, CDR1 is MNHNY, CDR2 SVGAGI (reference sequence). This CDR3 is 15 amino acids long. Unmatched junction bases numbered 10, after V lost 8 bases and J lost 5 bases.

The chain employs TRBV28 and TRBJ2-7; the D gene is possibly TRBD2 (6 bases). Trimming pared 3 bases from V and 5 bases from J, leaving 11 bases between. CDR3 length: 13 amino acids. Germline loops: CDR1 MDHEN, CDR2 SYDVKM. The CDR3 bases are TGTGCCAGCAGTTTCGGGGGTGCCCACGAGCAGTACTTC. It translates to CASSFGGAHEQYF.

The V and J genes are TRBV5-6 and TRBJ2-5; 9 bases fit TRBD2. This CDR3 comprises 16 residues. Unmatched junction bases numbered 11, after V lost 4 bases and J lost 4 bases. Per the germline V gene, CDR1 is SGHDT and CDR2 is YYEEEE. The chain's CDR3 is CASSVYQRGAVETQYF. CDR3 bases: TGTGCCAGCAGCGTGTATCAGCGGGGGGCCGTAGAGACCCAGTACTTC. The full variable domain, with the rest looked up from reference TRBV5-6 and TRBJ2-5, is DAGVTQSPTHLIKTRGQQVTLRCSPKSGHDTVSWYQQALGQGPQFIFQYYEEEERQRGNFPDRFSGHQFPNYSSELNVNALLLGDSALYLCASSVYQRGAVETQYFGPGTRLLVL.

This chain links TRBV5-1 with TRBJ1-3, with D perhaps TRBD1 (6 bases). Germline lookup yields CDR1 SGHRS and CDR2 YFSETQ. This CDR3 contains 17 residues. V was trimmed by 0 bases and J by 2 bases, leaving 15 bases between them. The CDR3 bases are TGCGCCAGCAGCTTGGACGCCCTGGGGGCTCCTGGAAACACCATATATTTT. Translation gives CASSLDALGAPGNTIYF.

The rearrangement joins TRBV27 to TRBJ1-1, with TRBD1 matching over 7 bases. This CDR3 region has 14 residues. The V and J ends lost 7 bases and 3 bases, in that order; junction bases with no gene match: 8. The germline V gene encodes CDR1 MNHEY and CDR2 SMNVEV (reference sequence). Written as DNA, the CDR3 is TGTGCCAGCACCTCGGGAGGGGGCCACACTGAAGCTTTCTTT. Translated: CASTSGGGHTEAFF.